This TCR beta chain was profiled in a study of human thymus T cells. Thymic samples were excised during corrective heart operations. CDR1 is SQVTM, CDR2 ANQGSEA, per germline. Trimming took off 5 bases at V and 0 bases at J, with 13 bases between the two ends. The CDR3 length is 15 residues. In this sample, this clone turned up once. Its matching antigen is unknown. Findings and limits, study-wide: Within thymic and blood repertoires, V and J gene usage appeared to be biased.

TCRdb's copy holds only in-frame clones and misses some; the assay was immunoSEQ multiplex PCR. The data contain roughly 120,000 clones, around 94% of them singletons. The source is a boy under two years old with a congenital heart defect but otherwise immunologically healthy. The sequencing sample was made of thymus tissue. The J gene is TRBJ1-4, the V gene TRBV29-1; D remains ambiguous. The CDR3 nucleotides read TGCAGCGTTTCAGTCCCAGTTGCAACTAATGAAAAACTGTTTTTT. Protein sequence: CSVSVPVATNEKLFF.